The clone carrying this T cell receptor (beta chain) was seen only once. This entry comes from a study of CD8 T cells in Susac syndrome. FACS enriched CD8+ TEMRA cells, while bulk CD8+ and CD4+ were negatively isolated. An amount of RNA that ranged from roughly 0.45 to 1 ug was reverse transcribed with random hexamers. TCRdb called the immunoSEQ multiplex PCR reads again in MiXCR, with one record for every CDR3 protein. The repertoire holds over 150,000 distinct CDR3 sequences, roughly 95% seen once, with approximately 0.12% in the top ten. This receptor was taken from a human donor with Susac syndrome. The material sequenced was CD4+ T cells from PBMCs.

CDR3 in DNA: TGTGCCAGCAGCCCCGGGCCCCCGGATACGCAGTATTTT. Protein product: CASSPGPPDTQYF. V usage is TRBV7-3 and J usage is TRBJ2-3; no definite D call. Trimming stripped 5 bases from V and 6 bases from J, with 12 bases between. The CDR3 contains 13 residues. CDR1 is SGHTA, CDR2 FQGTGA, per germline.